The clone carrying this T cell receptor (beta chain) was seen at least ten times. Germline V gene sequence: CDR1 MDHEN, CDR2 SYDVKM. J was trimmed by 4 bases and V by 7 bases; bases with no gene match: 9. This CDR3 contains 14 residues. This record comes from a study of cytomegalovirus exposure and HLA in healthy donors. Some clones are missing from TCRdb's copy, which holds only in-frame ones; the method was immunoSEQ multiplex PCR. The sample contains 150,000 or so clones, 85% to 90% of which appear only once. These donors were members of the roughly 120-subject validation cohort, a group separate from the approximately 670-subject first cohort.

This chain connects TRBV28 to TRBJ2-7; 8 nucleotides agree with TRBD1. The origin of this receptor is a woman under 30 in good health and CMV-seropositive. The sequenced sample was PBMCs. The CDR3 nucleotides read TGTGCCAGCACCCTGGGACAGGAAAAATACGAGCAGTACTTC. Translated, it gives CASTLGQEKYEQYF.